This note documents a single T cell receptor (beta chain) sequence. Germline CDR1 reads LGHNA; CDR2 reads YNFKEQ. The CDR3 sequence is 14 residues long. Trimming shortened V by 4 bases and J by 4 bases, and 14 bases separated the two germline ends. Here immunoSEQ multiplex PCR was the method, and the copy in TCRdb shows in-frame clones only, minus some. Of 60,000 to 85,000 clones in the sample, approximately 96% were seen once. This record belongs to a study of technical replicates of blood from a few donors. The gene calls are TRBV4-2 and TRBJ2-7; perhaps TRBD2 as D (5 bases). Sequencing was performed on T cells isolated from PBMCs. The sequence was obtained from a human donor in good health. The CDR3 coding sequence is TGTGCCAGCAGCCCGAGGGTCGGACTGTACGAGCAGTACTTC. Translating gives CASSPRVGLYEQYF.